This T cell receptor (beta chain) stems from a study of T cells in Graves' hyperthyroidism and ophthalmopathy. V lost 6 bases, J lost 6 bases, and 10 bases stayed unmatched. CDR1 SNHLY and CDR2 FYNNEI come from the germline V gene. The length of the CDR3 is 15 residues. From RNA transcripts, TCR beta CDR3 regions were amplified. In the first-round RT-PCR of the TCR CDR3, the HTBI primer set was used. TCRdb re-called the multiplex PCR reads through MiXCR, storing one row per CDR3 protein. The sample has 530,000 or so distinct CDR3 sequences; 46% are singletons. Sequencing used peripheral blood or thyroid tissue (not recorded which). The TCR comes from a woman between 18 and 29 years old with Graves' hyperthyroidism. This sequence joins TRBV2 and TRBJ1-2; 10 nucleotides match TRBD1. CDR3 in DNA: TGTGCCAGCAGCGCTATCCCAGGGACAGGGGATGGCTACACCTTC. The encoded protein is CASSAIPGTGDGYTF.